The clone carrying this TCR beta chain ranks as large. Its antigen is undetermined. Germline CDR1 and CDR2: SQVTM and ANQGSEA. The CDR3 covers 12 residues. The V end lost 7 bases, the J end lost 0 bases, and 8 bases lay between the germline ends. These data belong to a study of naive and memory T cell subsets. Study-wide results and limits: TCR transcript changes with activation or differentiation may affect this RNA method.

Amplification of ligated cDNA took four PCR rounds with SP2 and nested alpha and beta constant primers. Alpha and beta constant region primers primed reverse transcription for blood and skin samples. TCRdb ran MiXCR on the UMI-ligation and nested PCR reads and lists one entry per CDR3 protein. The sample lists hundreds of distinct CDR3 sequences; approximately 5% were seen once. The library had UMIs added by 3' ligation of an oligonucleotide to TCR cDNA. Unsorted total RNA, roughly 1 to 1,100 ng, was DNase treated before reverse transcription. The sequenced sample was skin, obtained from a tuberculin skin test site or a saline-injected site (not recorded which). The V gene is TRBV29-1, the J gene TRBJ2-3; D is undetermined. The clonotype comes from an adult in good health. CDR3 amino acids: CSGESSTDTQYF. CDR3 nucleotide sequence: TGCAGCGGGGAATCTAGCACAGATACGCAGTATTTT.